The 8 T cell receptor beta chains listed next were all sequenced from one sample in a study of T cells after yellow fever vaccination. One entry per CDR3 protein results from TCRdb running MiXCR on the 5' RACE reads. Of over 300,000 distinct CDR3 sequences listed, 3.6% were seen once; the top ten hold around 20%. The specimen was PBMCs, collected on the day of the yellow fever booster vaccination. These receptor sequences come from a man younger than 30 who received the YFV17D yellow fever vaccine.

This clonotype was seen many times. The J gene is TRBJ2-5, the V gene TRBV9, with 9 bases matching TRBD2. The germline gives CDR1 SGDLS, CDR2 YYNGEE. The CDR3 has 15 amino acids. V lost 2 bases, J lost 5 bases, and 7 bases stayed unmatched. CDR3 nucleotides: TGTGCCAGCAGCGTGAAAGCGGGGGGCTGGGAGACCCAGTACTTC. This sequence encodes CASSVKAGGWETQYF.

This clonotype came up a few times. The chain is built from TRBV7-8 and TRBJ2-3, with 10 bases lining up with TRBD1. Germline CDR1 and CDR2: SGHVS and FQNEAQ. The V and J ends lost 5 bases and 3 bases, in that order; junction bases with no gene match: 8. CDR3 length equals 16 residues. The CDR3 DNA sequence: TGTGCCAGCAGCCCCGGGACAGGGGTCGTGACAGATACGCAGTATTTT. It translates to CASSPGTGVVTDTQYF.

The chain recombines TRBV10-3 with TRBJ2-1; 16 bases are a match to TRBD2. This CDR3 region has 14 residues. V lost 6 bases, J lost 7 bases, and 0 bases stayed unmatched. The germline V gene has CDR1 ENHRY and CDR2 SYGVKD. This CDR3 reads CAIRGLAGGNEQFF. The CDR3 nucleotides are TGTGCCATCAGGGGACTAGCGGGGGGGAATGAGCAGTTCTTC.

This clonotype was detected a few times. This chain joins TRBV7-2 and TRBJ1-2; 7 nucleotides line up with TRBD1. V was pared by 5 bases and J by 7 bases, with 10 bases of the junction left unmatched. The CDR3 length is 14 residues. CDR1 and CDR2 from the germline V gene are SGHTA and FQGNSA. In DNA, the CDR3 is TGTGCCAGCAGCCAGAGACAGGGACCGAGTGGCTACACCTTC. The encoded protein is CASSQRQGPSGYTF. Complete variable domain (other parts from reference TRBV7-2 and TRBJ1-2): GAGVSQSPSNKVTEKGKDVELRCDPISGHTALYWYRQSLGQGLEFLIYFQGNSAPDKSGLPSDRFSAERTGGSVSTLTIQRTQQEDSAVYLCASSQRQGPSGYTFGSGTRLTVV.

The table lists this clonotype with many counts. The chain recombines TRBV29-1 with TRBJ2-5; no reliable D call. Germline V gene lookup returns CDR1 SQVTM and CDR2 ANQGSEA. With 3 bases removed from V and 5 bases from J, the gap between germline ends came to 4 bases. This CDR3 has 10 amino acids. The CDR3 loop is CSVERETQYF. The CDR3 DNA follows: TGCAGCGTTGAGAGGGAGACCCAGTACTTC.

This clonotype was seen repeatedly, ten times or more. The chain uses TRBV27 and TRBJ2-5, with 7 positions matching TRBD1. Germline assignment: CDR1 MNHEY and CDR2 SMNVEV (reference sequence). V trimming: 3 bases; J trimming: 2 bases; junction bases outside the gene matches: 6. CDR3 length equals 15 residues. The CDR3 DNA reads TGTGCCAGCAGTTTCATTGGGACAGTTCAAGAGACCCAGTACTTC. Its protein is CASSFIGTVQETQYF.

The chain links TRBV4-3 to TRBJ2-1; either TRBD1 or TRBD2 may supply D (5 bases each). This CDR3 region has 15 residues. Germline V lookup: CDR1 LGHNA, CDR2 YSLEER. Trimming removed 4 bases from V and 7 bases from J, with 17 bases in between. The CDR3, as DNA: TGCGCCAGCAGCCGAGGGACCGTGGATAGAAATGAGCAGTTCTTC. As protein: CASSRGTVDRNEQFF.

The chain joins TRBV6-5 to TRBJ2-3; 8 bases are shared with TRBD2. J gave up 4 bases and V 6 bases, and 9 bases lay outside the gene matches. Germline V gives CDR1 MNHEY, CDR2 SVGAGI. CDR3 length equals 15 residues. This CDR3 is CASRNHGGESDTQYF. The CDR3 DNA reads TGTGCCAGCAGAAATCACGGGGGGGAGTCAGATACGCAGTATTTT.